This TCR beta chain was recovered during a study of OX40 agonist ivuxolimab in advanced cancers. At the level of the study: Males comprised over 80% of the group, whose mean age was about 62 years (range roughly 20 to 85).

Per the germline V gene, CDR1 is MDHEN and CDR2 is SYDVKM. This CDR3 spans 10 amino acids. With 5 bases removed from V and 3 bases from J, the gap between germline ends came to 2 bases. The count of this clone is one. TCRdb's copy holds only in-frame clones and misses some; the assay was immunoSEQ multiplex PCR. The data hold roughly 42,000 clones, with just under 95% observed a single time. The receptor was derived from an adult with an advanced solid tumor such as melanoma, head and neck, liver or kidney cancer. The chain is built from TRBV28 and TRBJ2-7; D remains ambiguous. This specimen consisted of CD4+ or CD8+ T cells sorted from blood, obtained in a trial of the OX40 agonist ivuxolimab. This CDR3 reads CASSRYEQYF. CDR3 bases: TGTGCCAGCAGTCGCTACGAGCAGTACTTC.